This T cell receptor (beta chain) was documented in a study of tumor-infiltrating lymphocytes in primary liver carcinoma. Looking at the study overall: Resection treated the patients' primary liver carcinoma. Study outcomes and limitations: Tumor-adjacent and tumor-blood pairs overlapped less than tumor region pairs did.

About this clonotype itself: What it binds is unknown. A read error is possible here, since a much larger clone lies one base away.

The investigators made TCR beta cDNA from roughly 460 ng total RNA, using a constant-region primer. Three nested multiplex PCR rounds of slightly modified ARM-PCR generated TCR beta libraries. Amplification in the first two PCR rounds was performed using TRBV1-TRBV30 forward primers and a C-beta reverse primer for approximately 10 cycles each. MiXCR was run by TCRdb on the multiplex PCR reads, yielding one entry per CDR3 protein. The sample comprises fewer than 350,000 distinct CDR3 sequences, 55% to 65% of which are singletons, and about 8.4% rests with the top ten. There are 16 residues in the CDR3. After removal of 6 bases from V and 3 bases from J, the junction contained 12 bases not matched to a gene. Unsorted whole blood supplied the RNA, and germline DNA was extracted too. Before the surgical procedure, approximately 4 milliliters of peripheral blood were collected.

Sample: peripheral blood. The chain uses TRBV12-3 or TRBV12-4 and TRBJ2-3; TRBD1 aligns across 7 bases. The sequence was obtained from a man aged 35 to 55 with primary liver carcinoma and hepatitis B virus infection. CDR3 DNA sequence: TGTGCCAGCAGAAAAGCCAGGGGGTCGGGGACAGATACGCAGTATTTT. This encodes CASRKARGSGTDTQYF.